This T cell receptor beta chain is from a study of cytomegalovirus exposure and HLA in healthy donors. The V and J ends lost 5 bases and 3 bases, in that order; junction bases with no gene match: 6. The CDR3 consists of 16 residues. Germline V gene sequence: CDR1 SGHVS, CDR2 FNYEAQ. The method was immunoSEQ multiplex PCR; TCRdb's version includes in-frame clones alone and lacks a portion of them. The sample lists some 140,000 clones, 75% to 90% occurring once. This receptor was identified in a woman between 18 and 30 years old in good health and CMV-seropositive. The V gene is TRBV7-6, the J gene TRBJ2-2; 10 bases align to TRBD2. The specimen was PBMCs. CDR3 coding DNA: TGTGCCAGCAGCCCCCTAGCGGGGGAATACACCGGGGAGCTGTTTTTT. Translating it yields CASSPLAGEYTGELFF.